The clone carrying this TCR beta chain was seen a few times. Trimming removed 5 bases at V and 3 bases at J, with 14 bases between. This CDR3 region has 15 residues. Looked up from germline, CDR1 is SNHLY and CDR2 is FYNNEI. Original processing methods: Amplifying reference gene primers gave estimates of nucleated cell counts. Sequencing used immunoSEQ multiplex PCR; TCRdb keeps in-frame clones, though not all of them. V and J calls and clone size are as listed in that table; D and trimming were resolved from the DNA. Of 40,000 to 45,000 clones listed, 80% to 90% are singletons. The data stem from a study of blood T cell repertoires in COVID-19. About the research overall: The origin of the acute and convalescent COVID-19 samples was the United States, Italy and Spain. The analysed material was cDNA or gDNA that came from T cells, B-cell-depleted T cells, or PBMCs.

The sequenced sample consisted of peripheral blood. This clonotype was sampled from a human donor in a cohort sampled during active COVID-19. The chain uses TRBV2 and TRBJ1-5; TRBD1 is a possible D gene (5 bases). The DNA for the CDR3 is TGTGCCAGCAGTAGGGCCCCAGGGAACAATCAGCCCCAGCATTTT. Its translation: CASSRAPGNNQPQHF.